This T cell receptor (beta chain) originates from a study of cytomegalovirus exposure and HLA in healthy donors (dated by TCRdb to 2016 to 2017). With respect to the entire study: According to a later analysis, one platform produced both the 100 to 150 validation repertoires and the 720 or so repertoires of the first cohort. The study aimed to test whether signatures of past pathogen exposure could be identified by cataloging public T cell receptors. Along with the roughly 670-subject first cohort, a separate validation cohort of over a hundred different subjects was used. The study combined high-throughput TCR immunosequencing, statistical association of individual TCRs with disease status, and machine learning to predict cytomegalovirus infection status. On the study overall, not on this receptor specifically: The classifier was reported to diagnose cytomegalovirus status with high specificity and sensitivity in both the original cohort and the validation cohort. In a later analysis, TCRs clustered in the first cohort were found to also tend to co-occur in the 130 or so validation repertoires, with around 94% of cluster scores above 0. The study gave a list of under 200 TCR beta chains associated with cytomegalovirus. A later analysis lacked HLA typing for the validation cohort, so it scored co-occurrence in that cohort across all 120 or so repertoires. In vitro tests confirmed that a few of the cytomegalovirus-associated TCR beta chains recognize cytomegalovirus antigens. According to the authors, the approach could potentially be generalized to other disease states and immunological phenotypes. Across donors, most TCR sequences were observed very rarely, whereas some public TCRs were present in many individuals.

The germline V gene yields SGHDT for CDR1 and YYEEEE for CDR2. Trimming removed 0 bases from V and 7 bases from J; the gene matches leave 8 bases unexplained. The CDR3 numbers 15 residues from cysteine through phenylalanine. Left in the record is the CDR3 DNA by itself, 45 bases read in frame from the first base. The donors belonged to the validation cohort of over a hundred subjects, which was separate from the approximately 700-subject first cohort. The method was the immunoSEQ multiplex PCR assay. From the authors' description of their analysis: A statistical classification framework was developed to diagnose cytomegalovirus status using the catalog of TCR beta chain sequences. The table comes from immuneACCESS by way of TCRdb, which keeps in-frame sequences with V and J called. Part of the clones is missing from these tables; in studies checked, under half for an unresolved V gene and the rest for unknown reasons. The V and J calls and clone size were taken over from that table, and D and trimming were inferred from the DNA. Here the sample has 150,000 to 200,000 clones; approximately 87% occur a single time. Of the sample, 5.5% to 6% falls within the top ten clones.

In the case of this clone: Its antigen has not been determined. The record has no base qualities; no much larger clone is one base away.

Sequenced: PBMCs. The TCR was taken from a woman in her twenties or thirties in good health and CMV-seronegative. This chain joins TRBV5-6 to TRBJ2-7; TRBD2 lines up with 9 middle nucleotides. The nucleotides read TGTGCCAGCAGCTTGGTGGAGACTAGCGGAAGGGAGCAGTACTTC. Its product reads: CASSLVETSGREQYF.